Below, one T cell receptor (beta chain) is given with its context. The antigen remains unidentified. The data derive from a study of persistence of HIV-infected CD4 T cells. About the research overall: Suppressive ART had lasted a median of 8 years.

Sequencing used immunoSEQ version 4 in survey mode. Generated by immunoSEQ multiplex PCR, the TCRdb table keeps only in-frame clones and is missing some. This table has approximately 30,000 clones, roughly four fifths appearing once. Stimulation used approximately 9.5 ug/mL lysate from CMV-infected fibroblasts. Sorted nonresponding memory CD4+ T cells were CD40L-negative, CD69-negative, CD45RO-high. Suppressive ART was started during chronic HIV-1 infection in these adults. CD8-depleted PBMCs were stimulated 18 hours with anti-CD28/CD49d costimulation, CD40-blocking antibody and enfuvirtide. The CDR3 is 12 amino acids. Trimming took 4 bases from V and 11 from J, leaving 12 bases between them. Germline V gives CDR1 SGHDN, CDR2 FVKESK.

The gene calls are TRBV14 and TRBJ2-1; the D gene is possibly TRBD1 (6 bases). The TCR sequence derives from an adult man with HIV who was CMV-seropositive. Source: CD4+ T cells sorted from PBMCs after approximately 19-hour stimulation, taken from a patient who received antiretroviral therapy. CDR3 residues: CASSPVGGKQFF. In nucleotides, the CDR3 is TGTGCCAGCAGCCCAGTAGGGGGAAAGCAGTTCTTC.